A selection of T cell receptor beta chains follows, all from one sample in a study of blood T cell repertoires in COVID-19. Profiling relied on immunoSEQ multiplex PCR, and the TCRdb table lists in-frame clones only, not all of them. This table holds 470,000 or so clones, about 85% found once. Source material: PBMCs or T cells enriched from blood (not recorded which). These receptors came from a woman aged 18-30 years with acute COVID-19. The CDR3 runs from the conserved cysteine through the conserved F or W. The D gene is left open where the match is weak. The listing skips clone size in some rows; elsewhere it reads once, few, many or a size class.

J,size,D,V,CDR3,DNA
TRBJ1-6,NA,TRBD1,TRBV19,CASSTTRDSYNSPLHF,TGTGCCAGTAGTACCACCCGGGACAGCTATAATTCACCCCTCCACTTT
TRBJ1-6,NA,TRBD1,TRBV30,CAWANGDRGGSPLHF,TGTGCCTGGGCAAACGGGGACAGGGGTGGCTCACCCCTCCACTTT
TRBJ1-2,NA,TRBD1,TRBV4-3,CASSQGDRVIYGYTF,TGCGCCAGCAGCCAGGGGGACAGGGTTATCTATGGCTACACCTTC
TRBJ1-1,NA,TRBD1,TRBV10-3,CAITQLQGTNTEAFF,TGTGCCATTACCCAACTACAGGGGACGAACACTGAAGCTTTCTTT
TRBJ2-1,NA,TRBD2,TRBV7-2,CASSLVVAGADHEQFF,TGTGCCAGCAGCTTAGTCGTAGCGGGAGCGGACCATGAGCAGTTCTTC
TRBJ1-5,NA,NA,TRBV28,CASSPRTKQGNQPQHF,TGTGCCAGCAGTCCCCGGACAAAGCAAGGGAATCAGCCCCAGCATTTT
TRBJ1-1,NA,TRBD1,TRBV5-1,CASSFGTGGNTEAFF,TGCGCCAGCAGCTTCGGGACAGGGGGGAACACTGAAGCTTTCTTT
TRBJ2-1,NA,TRBD1,TRBV9,CASSAKFATGRDNEQFF,TGTGCCAGCAGCGCGAAATTTGCGACAGGGCGAGACAATGAGCAGTTCTTC
TRBJ1-1,once,TRBD1,TRBV3-1/TRBV3-2,CASSQTGGVVAFF,TGTGCCAGCAGCCAAACAGGGGGAGTGGTAGCTTTCTTT
TRBJ2-1,NA,TRBD1,TRBV27,CASSSPGQRREEQFF,TGTGCCAGCAGTTCACCGGGACAGAGAAGAGAGGAGCAGTTCTTC
TRBJ1-1,NA,NA,TRBV12-3/TRBV12-4,CASSRSSTEAFF,TGTGCCAGTTCGAGGTCGTCCACTGAAGCTTTCTTT
TRBJ2-5,NA,TRBD1,TRBV7-3,CASSHGTEETQYF,TGTGCCAGCAGCCACGGGACAGAAGAGACCCAGTACTTC
TRBJ2-1,NA,TRBD2,TRBV3-1/TRBV3-2,CASSRTSGGYNEQFF,TGTGCCAGCAGCAGGACTAGCGGGGGCTACAATGAGCAGTTCTTC
TRBJ1-5,NA,TRBD1,TRBV10-2,CASRDPDRGSNQPQHF,TGCGCCAGCCGTGACCCGGACAGGGGGAGCAATCAGCCCCAGCATTTT
TRBJ1-2,NA,TRBD1,TRBV6-5,CASSQGQGINYGYTF,TGTGCCAGCAGCCAGGGACAGGGGATAAACTATGGCTACACCTTC
TRBJ1-5,NA,NA,TRBV7-9,CASSRAGGNQPQHF,TGTGCCAGCAGCAGGGCAGGGGGCAATCAGCCCCAGCATTTT
TRBJ2-5,few,TRBD2,TRBV9,CASSEGGLAGLQETQYF,TGTGCCAGCAGCGAGGGGGGACTAGCGGGTTTGCAAGAGACCCAGTACTTC
TRBJ2-1,NA,NA,TRBV24-1,CATSDLGGSSYNEQFF,TGTGCCACCAGTGATTTGGGCGGAAGCTCCTACAATGAGCAGTTCTTC
TRBJ2-3,NA,NA,TRBV6-5,CASSFRGRYTDTQYF,TGTGCCAGCAGTTTCCGGGGTCGTTACACAGATACGCAGTATTTT
TRBJ1-1,NA,NA,TRBV6-6,CASSDTALGTEAFF,TGTGCCAGCAGTGACACTGCACTCGGCACTGAAGCTTTCTTT
TRBJ1-2,NA,NA,TRBV24-1,CATSDFSGYGYTF,TGTGCCACCAGTGATTTTTCGGGGTATGGCTACACCTTC
TRBJ2-1,NA,NA,TRBV9,CASSVVPSEGDEQFF,TGTGCCAGCAGCGTAGTTCCCTCCGAGGGGGATGAGCAGTTCTTC
TRBJ1-6,once,TRBD1,TRBV27,CASKQRTGTNSPLHF,TGTGCCAGCAAACAAAGGACAGGGACAAATTCACCCCTCCACTTT
TRBJ2-3,NA,NA,TRBV12-3/TRBV12-4,CASSLERTQYF,TGTGCCAGCAGTTTGGAGCGAACGCAGTATTTT
TRBJ2-3,NA,NA,TRBV10-1,CASSESSSEVRDTQYF,TGCGCCAGCAGTGAGTCGAGCTCGGAGGTGAGGGATACGCAGTATTTT
TRBJ2-7,NA,TRBD1,TRBV27,CASSLAGTGGPYEQYF,TGTGCCAGCAGTTTGGCCGGGACAGGGGGACCCTACGAGCAGTACTTC
TRBJ2-2,NA,TRBD1,TRBV7-9,CASSSRTGKATGELFF,TGTGCCAGCAGCTCGAGGACAGGGAAGGCAACCGGGGAGCTGTTTTTT
TRBJ1-5,NA,TRBD1,TRBV5-8,CASSQGQGEQPQHF,TGTGCCAGCAGCCAAGGACAGGGGGAACAGCCCCAGCATTTT
TRBJ2-1,NA,NA,TRBV9,CASSVLVAKFDEQFF,TGTGCCAGCAGCGTATTGGTAGCGAAATTCGATGAGCAGTTCTTC
TRBJ1-4,few,NA,TRBV19,CASSPQGSGKKLFF,TGTGCCAGTAGTCCCCAGGGTAGTGGGAAAAAACTGTTTTTT
TRBJ1-2,NA,TRBD1,TRBV6-2/TRBV6-3,CASSWGQGTYGYTF,TGTGCCAGCAGTTGGGGACAGGGGACCTATGGCTACACCTTC
TRBJ1-4,NA,NA,TRBV2,CASSLQGGEKLFF,TGTGCCAGCAGCCTACAGGGTGGTGAAAAACTGTTTTTT
TRBJ1-2,once,TRBD1,TRBV5-1,CASAEFTGGDGYTF,TGCGCCAGCGCCGAATTTACAGGGGGCGATGGCTACACCTTC
TRBJ2-1,once,NA,TRBV19,CASSGGYSYNEQFF,TGTGCCAGTAGTGGGGGGTACTCCTACAATGAGCAGTTCTTC
TRBJ2-7,NA,NA,TRBV3-1/TRBV3-2,CASRLTEGAYEQYF,TGTGCCAGCAGACTAACGGAAGGGGCCTACGAGCAGTACTTC
TRBJ2-1,NA,TRBD1,TRBV7-3,CASSLEGANYNEQFF,TGTGCCAGCAGCTTAGAGGGGGCGAACTACAATGAGCAGTTCTTC
TRBJ2-7,NA,TRBD2,TRBV5-1,CASSLEASGRGFYEQYF,TGCGCCAGCAGCTTGGAGGCTAGCGGGAGGGGTTTCTACGAGCAGTACTTC
TRBJ2-1,few,NA,TRBV6-5,CASSYSVADNEQFF,TGTGCCAGCAGTTACTCCGTGGCTGACAATGAGCAGTTCTTC
TRBJ2-1,NA,NA,TRBV7-9,CASSLGLGGDEQFF,TGTGCCAGCAGCTTAGGTCTGGGCGGGGATGAGCAGTTCTTC
TRBJ2-3,NA,TRBD2,TRBV4-3,CASSQELSGRAGGVTDTQYF,TGCGCCAGCAGCCAAGAGCTTAGCGGGAGGGCCGGTGGGGTCACAGATACGCAGTATTTT
TRBJ2-1,NA,TRBD1,TRBV24-1,CATSEEDRSWRNEQFF,TGTGCCACCAGTGAGGAGGACAGGTCCTGGCGGAATGAGCAGTTCTTC
TRBJ2-1,NA,NA,TRBV11-2,CASSLGQPNEQFF,TGTGCCAGCAGCTTAGGACAGCCAAATGAGCAGTTCTTC
TRBJ1-6,NA,NA,TRBV2,CASSVGRMGNSPLHF,TGTGCCAGCAGTGTGGGGCGAATGGGGAATTCACCCCTCCACTTT
TRBJ1-4,NA,NA,TRBV27,CASSLFVREKLFF,TGTGCCAGCAGTTTATTCGTGAGGGAAAAACTGTTTTTT
TRBJ2-2,NA,TRBD2,TRBV5-1,CASSWGLAGRNTGELFF,TGCGCCAGCAGCTGGGGACTAGCGGGGAGAAACACCGGGGAGCTGTTTTTT
TRBJ1-2,NA,NA,TRBV30,CAWSVSRSSHGYTF,TGTGCCTGGAGTGTAAGTCGGTCAAGCCATGGCTACACCTTC
TRBJ2-7,NA,TRBD2,TRBV19,CASSPRGTSNIHYF,TGTGCCAGTAGTCCACGGGGGACTAGCAACATTCATTACTTC
TRBJ1-2,few,NA,TRBV5-4,CASSSLWGDAEDGYTF,TGTGCCAGCAGCTCTCTTTGGGGGGACGCGGAAGATGGCTACACCTTC
TRBJ2-3,NA,NA,TRBV9,CASSELGARVGRNTQYF,TGTGCCAGCAGCGAGCTCGGGGCGCGGGTAGGGAGGAATACGCAGTATTTT
TRBJ2-3,NA,TRBD1,TRBV19,CASTLTGGLGTDTQYF,TGTGCCAGCACTTTAACAGGGGGCCTTGGCACAGATACGCAGTATTTT
TRBJ2-7,NA,TRBD1,TRBV2,CASRTTGGEQYF,TGTGCCAGCAGAACTACAGGGGGTGAGCAGTACTTC
TRBJ2-3,NA,TRBD2,TRBV9,CASSVVSGGLGSTDTQYF,TGTGCCAGCAGCGTAGTTAGCGGGGGGCTCGGTAGCACAGATACGCAGTATTTT